This TCR beta chain came from a study of Graves' ophthalmopathy and Graves' hyperthyroidism. This clonotype was observed at least ten times. Its antigen is as yet unknown. RNA served as the template for amplifying TCR beta CDR3 regions. Second-round multiplex PCR followed a first-round RT-PCR using HTBI primers. TCRdb used MiXCR to reprocess the multiplex PCR reads, holding one entry per CDR3 protein. The data contain 900,000 to 1,200,000 distinct CDR3 sequences, approximately 35% of them singletons. Aged 18 to 65, hyperthyroidism patients had been newly diagnosed, with under 2 months' duration. The diagnosis combined clinical symptoms, thyroxine, TRAb, thyroid ultrasound and orbital computed tomography scans. Trimming cost V 1 base and J 4 bases, with 10 bases left between them. Germline-derived CDR1 and CDR2 are LGHNA and YNFKEQ. The CDR3 is 14 amino acids. Whole-study results and caveats: Blood contained most expanded thyroid clonotypes exceeding 0.001 frequency.

Sequences were obtained from peripheral blood or thyroid tissue (not recorded which). The rearrangement links TRBV4-2 to TRBJ2-5, with a weak D call TRBD2 (5 bases). The source of this sequence is an adult man with Graves' hyperthyroidism. The CDR3 protein is CASSQAEGLETQYF. CDR3 sequence (DNA): TGTGCCAGCAGCCAAGCAGAGGGATTAGAGACCCAGTACTTC.